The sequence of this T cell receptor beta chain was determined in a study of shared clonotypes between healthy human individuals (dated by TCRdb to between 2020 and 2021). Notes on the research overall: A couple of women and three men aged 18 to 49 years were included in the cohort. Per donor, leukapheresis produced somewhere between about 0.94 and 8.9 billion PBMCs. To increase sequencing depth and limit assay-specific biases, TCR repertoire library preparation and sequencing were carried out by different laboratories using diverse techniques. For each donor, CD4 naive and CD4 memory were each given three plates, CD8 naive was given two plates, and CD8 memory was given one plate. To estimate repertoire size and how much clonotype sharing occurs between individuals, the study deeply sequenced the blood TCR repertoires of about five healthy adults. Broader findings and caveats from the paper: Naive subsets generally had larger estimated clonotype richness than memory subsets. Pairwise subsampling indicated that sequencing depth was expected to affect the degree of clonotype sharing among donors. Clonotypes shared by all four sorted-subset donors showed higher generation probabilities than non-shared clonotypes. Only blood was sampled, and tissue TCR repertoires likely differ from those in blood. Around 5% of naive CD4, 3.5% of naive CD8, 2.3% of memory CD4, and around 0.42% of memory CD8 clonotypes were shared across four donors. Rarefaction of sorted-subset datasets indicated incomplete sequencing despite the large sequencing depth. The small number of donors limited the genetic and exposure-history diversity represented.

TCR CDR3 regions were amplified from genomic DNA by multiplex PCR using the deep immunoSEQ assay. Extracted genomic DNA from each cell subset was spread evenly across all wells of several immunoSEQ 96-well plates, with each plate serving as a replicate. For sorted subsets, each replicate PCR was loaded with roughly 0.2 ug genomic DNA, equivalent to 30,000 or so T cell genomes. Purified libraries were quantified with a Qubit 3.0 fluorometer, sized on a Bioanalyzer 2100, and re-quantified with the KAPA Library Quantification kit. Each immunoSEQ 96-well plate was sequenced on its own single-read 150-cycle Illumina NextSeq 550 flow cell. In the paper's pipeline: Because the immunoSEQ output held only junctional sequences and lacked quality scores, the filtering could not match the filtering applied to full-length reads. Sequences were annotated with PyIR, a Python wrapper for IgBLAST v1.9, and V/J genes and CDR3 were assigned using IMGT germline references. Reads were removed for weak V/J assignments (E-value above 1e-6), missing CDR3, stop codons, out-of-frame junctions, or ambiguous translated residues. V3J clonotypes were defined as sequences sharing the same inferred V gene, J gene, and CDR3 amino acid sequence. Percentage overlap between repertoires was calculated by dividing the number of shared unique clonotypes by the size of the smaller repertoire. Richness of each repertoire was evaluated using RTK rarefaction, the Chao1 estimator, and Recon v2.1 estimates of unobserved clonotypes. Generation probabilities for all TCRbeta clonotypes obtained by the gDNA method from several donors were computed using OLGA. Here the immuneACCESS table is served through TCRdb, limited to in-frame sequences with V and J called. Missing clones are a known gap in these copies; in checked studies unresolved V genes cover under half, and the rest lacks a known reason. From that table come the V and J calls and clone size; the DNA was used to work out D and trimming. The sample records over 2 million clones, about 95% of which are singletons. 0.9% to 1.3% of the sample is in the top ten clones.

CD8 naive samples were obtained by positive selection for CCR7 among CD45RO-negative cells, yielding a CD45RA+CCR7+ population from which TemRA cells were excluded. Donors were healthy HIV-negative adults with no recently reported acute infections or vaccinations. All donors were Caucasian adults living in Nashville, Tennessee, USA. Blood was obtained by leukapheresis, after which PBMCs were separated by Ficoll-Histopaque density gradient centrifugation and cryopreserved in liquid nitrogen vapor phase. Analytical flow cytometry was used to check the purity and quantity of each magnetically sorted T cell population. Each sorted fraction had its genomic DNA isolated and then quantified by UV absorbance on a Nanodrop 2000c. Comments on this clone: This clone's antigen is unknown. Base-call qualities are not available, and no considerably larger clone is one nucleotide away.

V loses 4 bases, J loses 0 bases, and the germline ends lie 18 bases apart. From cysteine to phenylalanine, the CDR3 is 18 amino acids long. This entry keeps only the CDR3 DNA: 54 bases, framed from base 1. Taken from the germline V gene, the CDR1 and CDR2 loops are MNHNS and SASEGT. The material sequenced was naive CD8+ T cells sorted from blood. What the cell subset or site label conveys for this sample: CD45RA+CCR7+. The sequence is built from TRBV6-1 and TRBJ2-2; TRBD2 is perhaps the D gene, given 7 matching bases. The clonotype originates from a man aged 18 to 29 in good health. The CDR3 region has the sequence CASSGRQGGGPNTGELFF. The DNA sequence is TGTGCCAGCAGTGGAAGACAAGGGGGGGGACCGAACACCGGGGAGCTGTTTTTT.